This T cell receptor beta chain was recorded in a study of OX40 agonist ivuxolimab in advanced cancers. CDR1 LNHNV and CDR2 YYDKDF come from the germline V gene (reference sequence). The CDR3 has 16 amino acids. Trimming pared 4 bases from V and 5 bases from J, leaving 15 bases between. This table comes from immunoSEQ multiplex PCR, and its TCRdb copy is limited to in-frame clones, with some not included. The sample consists of 80,000 to 100,000 clones, around 92% of them appearing once. The sample was CD4+ or CD8+ T cells sorted from blood, taken in a trial of the OX40 agonist ivuxolimab. The chain carries TRBV15 and TRBJ1-6; D perhaps matches TRBD1 (6 bases). The sequence was obtained from an adult with an advanced solid tumor such as melanoma, head and neck, liver or kidney cancer. The CDR3 region has the DNA TGTGCCACCAGCACCGATGAAACAGGGAATAATTCACCCCTCCACTTT. Its protein product is CATSTDETGNNSPLHF.